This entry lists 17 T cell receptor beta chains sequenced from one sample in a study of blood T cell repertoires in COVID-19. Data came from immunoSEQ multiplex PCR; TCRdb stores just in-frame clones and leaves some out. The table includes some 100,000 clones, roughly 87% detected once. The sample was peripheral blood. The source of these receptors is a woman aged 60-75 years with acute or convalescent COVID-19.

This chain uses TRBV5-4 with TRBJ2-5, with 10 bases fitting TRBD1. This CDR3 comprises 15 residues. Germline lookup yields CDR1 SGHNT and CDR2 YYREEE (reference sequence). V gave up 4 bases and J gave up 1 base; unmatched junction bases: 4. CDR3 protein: CASSRGTGAQETQYF. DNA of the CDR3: TGTGCCAGCAGCCGAGGGACAGGGGCCCAAGAGACCCAGTACTTC. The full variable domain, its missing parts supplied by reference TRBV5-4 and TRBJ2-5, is ETGVTQSPTHLIKTRGQQVTLRCSSQSGHNTVSWYQQALGQGPQFIFQYYREEENGRGNFPPRFSGLQFPNYSSELNVNALELDDSALYLCASSRGTGAQETQYFGPGTRLLVL.

This CDR3 is CSVRGDSEAFF. CDR3 coding DNA: TGCAGTGTCCGGGGGGACTCTGAAGCTTTCTTT. The chain carries TRBV20-1 and TRBJ1-1; tentative D call: TRBD1 (5 bases). Germline CDR1 reads DFQATT; CDR2 reads SNEGSKA (reference sequence). This CDR3 spans 11 amino acids. V lost 7 bases and J 6 bases, leaving 12 bases between the germline ends.

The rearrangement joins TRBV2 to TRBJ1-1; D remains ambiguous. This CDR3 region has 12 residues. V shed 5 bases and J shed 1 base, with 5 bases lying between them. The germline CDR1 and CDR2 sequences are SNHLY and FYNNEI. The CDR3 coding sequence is TGTGCCAGCAGTATCTCGAACACTGAAGCTTTCTTT. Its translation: CASSISNTEAFF.

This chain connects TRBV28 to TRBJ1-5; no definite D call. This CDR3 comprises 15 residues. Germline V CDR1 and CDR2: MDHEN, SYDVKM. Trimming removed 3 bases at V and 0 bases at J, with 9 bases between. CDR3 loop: CASSLGSYSNQPQHF. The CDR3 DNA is TGTGCCAGCAGTTTGGGCAGTTATAGCAATCAGCCCCAGCATTTT.

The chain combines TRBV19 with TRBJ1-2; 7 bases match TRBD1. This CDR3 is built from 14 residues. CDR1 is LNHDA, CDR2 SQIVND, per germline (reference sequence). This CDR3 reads CATRGQGTPYGYTF. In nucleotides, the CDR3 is TGTGCGACAAGGGGGCAGGGGACCCCCTATGGCTACACCTTC.

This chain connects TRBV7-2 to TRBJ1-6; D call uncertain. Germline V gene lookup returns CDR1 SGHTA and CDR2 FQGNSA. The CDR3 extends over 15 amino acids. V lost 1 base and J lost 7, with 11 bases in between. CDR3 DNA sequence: TGTGCCAGCAGCTTAGTGGCAGGCGTAAATTCACCCCTCCACTTT. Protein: CASSLVAGVNSPLHF.

CDR3 sequence reads: CASSLISGSYNEQFF. In DNA, the CDR3 is TGTGCCAGCAGCTTGATTAGCGGCTCCTACAATGAGCAGTTCTTC. The rearrangement joins TRBV7-9 to TRBJ2-1, with TRBD2 as a possible D gene (6 bases). Trimming left V 3 bases short and J 0 bases short, with 9 bases between. The CDR3 is made up of 15 amino acids. Germline CDR1 SEHNR, CDR2 FQNEAQ (reference sequence). The whole variable domain, remainder taken from reference TRBV7-9 and TRBJ2-1, is DTGVSQNPRHKITKRGQNVTFRCDPISEHNRLYWYRQTLGQGPEFLTYFQNEAQLEKSRLLSDRFSAERPKGSFSTLEIQRTEQGDSAMYLCASSLISGSYNEQFFGPGTRLTVL.

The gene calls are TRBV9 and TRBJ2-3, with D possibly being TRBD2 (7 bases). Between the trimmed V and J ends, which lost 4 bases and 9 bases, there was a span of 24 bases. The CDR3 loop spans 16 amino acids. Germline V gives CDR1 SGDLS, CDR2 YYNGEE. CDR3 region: CASSPGGLNVKGTQYF. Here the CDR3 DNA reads TGTGCCAGCAGCCCCGGGGGGCTTAATGTAAAGGGAACGCAGTATTTT.

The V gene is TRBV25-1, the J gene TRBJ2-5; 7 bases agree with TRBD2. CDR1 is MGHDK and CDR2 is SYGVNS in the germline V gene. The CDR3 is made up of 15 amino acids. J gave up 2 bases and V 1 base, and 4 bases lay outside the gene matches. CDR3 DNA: TGTGCCAGCAGTGAATTGCGCGGGGGACAAGAGACCCAGTACTTC. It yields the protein CASSELRGGQETQYF.

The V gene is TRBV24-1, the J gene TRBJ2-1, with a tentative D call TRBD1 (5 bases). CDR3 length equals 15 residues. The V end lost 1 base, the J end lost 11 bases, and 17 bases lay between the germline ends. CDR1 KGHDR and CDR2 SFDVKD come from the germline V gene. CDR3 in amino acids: CATSDFGERGMKQFF. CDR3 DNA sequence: TGTGCCACCAGTGATTTCGGAGAAAGGGGAATGAAGCAGTTCTTC.

CDR3 residues: CASTAGRRPTTNEKLFF. Here the CDR3 DNA reads TGCGCCAGCACCGCGGGACGGCGGCCAACAACTAATGAAAAACTGTTTTTT. The chain couples TRBV10-1 to TRBJ1-4; perhaps TRBD1 as D (5 bases). Trimming stripped 7 bases from V and 0 bases from J, with 18 bases between. The germline V gene has CDR1 WNHNN and CDR2 SYGVQD (reference sequence). This CDR3 region has 17 residues.

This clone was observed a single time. CDR3 protein: CASSLSWSAQAGELFF. In DNA, the CDR3 is TGTGCCAGCAGCCTCTCCTGGTCAGCCCAGGCCGGGGAGCTGTTTTTT. This rearrangement joins TRBV27 to TRBJ2-2, with D unresolved. The CDR3 sequence is 16 residues long. Germline assignment: CDR1 MNHEY and CDR2 SMNVEV (reference sequence). Trimming stripped 6 bases from V and 6 bases from J, with 20 bases between.

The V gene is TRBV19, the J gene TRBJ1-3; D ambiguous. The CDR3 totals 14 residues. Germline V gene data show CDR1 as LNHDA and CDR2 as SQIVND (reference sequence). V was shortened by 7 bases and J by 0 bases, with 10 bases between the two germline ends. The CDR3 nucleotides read TGTGCCAGTACCCTCTACGGCTCTGGAAACACCATATATTTT. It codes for CASTLYGSGNTIYF.

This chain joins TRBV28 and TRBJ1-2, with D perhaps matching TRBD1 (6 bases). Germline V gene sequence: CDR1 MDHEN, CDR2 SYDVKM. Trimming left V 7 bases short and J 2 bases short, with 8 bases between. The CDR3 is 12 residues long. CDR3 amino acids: CASNQGNYGYTF. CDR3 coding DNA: TGTGCCAGCAACCAGGGGAACTATGGCTACACCTTC.

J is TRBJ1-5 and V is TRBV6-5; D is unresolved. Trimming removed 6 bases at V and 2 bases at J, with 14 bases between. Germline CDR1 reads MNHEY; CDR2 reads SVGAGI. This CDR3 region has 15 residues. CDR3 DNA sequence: TGTGCCAGCAGGTTATCGGGATTCGGCAATCAGCCCCAGCATTTT. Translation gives CASRLSGFGNQPQHF.

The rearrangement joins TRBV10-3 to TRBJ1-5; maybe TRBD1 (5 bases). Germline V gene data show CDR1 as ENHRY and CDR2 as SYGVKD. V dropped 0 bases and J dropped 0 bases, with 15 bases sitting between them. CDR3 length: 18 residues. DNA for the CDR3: TGTGCCATCAGTGAGTCGAAGTATGGGGACTCTAGCAATCAGCCCCAGCATTTT. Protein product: CAISESKYGDSSNQPQHF.

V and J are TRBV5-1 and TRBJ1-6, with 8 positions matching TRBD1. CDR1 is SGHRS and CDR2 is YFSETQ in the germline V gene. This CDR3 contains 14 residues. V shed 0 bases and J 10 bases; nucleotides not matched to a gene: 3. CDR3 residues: CASSLGQGQSPLHF. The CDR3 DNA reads TGCGCCAGCAGCTTGGGACAGGGGCAATCACCCCTCCACTTT.